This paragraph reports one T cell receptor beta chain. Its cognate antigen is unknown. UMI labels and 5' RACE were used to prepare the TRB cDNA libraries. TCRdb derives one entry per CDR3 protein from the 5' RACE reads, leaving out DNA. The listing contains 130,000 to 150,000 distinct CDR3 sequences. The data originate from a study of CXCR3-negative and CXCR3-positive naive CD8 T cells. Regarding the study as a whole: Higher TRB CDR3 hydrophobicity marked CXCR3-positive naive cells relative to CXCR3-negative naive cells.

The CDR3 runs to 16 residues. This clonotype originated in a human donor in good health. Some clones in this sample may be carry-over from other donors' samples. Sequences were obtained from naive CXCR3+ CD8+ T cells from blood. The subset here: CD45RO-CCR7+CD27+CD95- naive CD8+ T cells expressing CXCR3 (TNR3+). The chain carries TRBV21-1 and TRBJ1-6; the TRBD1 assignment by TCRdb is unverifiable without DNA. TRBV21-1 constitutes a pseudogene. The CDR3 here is CASSIQGQGYNSPLHF.